The T cell receptor beta chain under discussion was sequenced for a study of blood T cell repertoires in COVID-19. TCRdb keeps only in-frame clones here, not all; method: immunoSEQ multiplex PCR. The table includes 200,000 to 300,000 clones, approximately 86% detected once. The V end was cut by 4 bases, the J end by 2 bases, with 11 bases between. The CDR3 runs to 14 residues. Looked up from germline, CDR1 is LNHNV and CDR2 is YYDKDF (reference sequence). This clone was seen a few times. Sequencing was performed on PBMCs or T cells enriched from blood (not recorded which). This clonotype originated in a woman in her thirties or forties with acute COVID-19. V and J are TRBV15 and TRBJ2-5; TRBD2 is a possible D gene (7 bases). The chain's CDR3 is CATSTEGGQETQYF. CDR3 nucleotide sequence: TGTGCCACCAGCACCGAGGGGGGGCAAGAGACCCAGTACTTC.